This T cell receptor beta chain was observed in a study of blood T cell repertoires in COVID-19. Study details: COVID-19 samples, acute and convalescent, were from the United States, Italy and Spain.

Trimming removed 6 bases from V and 0 bases from J, with 15 bases in between. CDR1 is MNHEY, CDR2 SMNVEV, per germline (reference sequence). CDR3 length: 16 residues. The authors' processing: Counts of nucleated cells, estimated from reference gene primer amplification, were obtained. Produced via immunoSEQ multiplex PCR; TCRdb's table is partial and in-frame only. The V and J calls and clone size come from that table; D and trimming were worked out from the DNA. The table shows 200,000 or so clones, with roughly 81% occurring only once. Those enrolled in Seattle joined during active infection and were followed longitudinally afterward.

The receptor was derived from a woman older than 75 with COVID-19, enrolled during active disease. The chain combines TRBV27 with TRBJ2-1, with D perhaps matching TRBD1 (6 bases). Input material: peripheral blood. In DNA form, the CDR3 reads TGTGCCAGCAGCCAGAGGGACACTTACTCCTACAATGAGCAGTTCTTC. Residues: CASSQRDTYSYNEQFF.